These 7 T cell receptor beta chains were sequenced from one sample in a study of OX40 agonist ivuxolimab in advanced cancers. Repertoires were generated with immunoSEQ multiplex PCR, while TCRdb's copy carries only in-frame clones and drops some. The data show roughly 56,000 clones, with 87% seen just once and less than 0.75% held by the top ten. Here the sequenced sample was CD4+ or CD8+ T cells sorted from blood, taken in a trial of the OX40 agonist ivuxolimab. The receptors were sampled from an adult with an advanced solid tumor such as melanoma, head and neck, liver or kidney cancer.

This clone appeared a single time. The gene calls are TRBV27 and TRBJ2-1, with D perhaps assigned TRBD1 or TRBD2 (5 bases each). Per the germline V gene, CDR1 is MNHEY and CDR2 is SMNVEV (reference sequence). V shed 5 bases and J shed 2 bases, with 19 bases lying between them. The CDR3 runs 17 residues. CDR3 residues: CASSPRGPGFAYNEQFF. The CDR3 coding sequence is TGTGCCAGCAGTCCCCGGGGCCCGGGATTTGCCTACAATGAGCAGTTCTTC.

The gene calls are TRBV13 and TRBJ2-1; D gene uncertain. The germline V and J ends were trimmed by 6 bases and 2 bases, with 5 bases remaining between them. CDR3 length: 12 residues. The germline V gene has CDR1 PRHDT and CDR2 FYEKMQ (reference sequence). The CDR3 nucleotides read TGTGCCAGCAGTGCCGCCTACAATGAGCAGTTCTTC. Translated: CASSAAYNEQFF.

This clone was counted once. The V and J genes are TRBV9 and TRBJ2-7, with 10 bases aligning to TRBD2. Looked up from germline, CDR1 is SGDLS and CDR2 is YYNGEE. The V and J ends lost 0 bases and 3 bases, in that order; junction bases with no gene match: 3. CDR3 size: 15 residues. CDR3 sequence reads: CASSVGASGSYEQYF. CDR3 nucleotides: TGTGCCAGCAGCGTAGGGGCTAGCGGGAGCTACGAGCAGTACTTC.

This sequence joins TRBV6-1 and TRBJ2-1, with a tentative D call TRBD2 (6 bases). Germline CDR1 MNHNS, CDR2 SASEGT. Trimming stripped 3 bases from V and 6 bases from J, with 12 bases between. The CDR3 runs to 14 residues. CDR3 amino acids: CASSDGDWFNEQFF. DNA for the CDR3: TGTGCCAGCAGTGATGGGGACTGGTTCAATGAGCAGTTCTTC.

The gene calls are TRBV9 and TRBJ2-3; 8 bases agree with TRBD2. Germline lookup yields CDR1 SGDLS and CDR2 YYNGEE. Trimming cost V 4 bases and J 0 bases; bases outside gene matches: 7. This CDR3 is 16 amino acids long. The CDR3 reads CASSPLASGSTDTQYF. The CDR3 region has the DNA TGTGCCAGCAGCCCGCTAGCTAGCGGGAGCACAGATACGCAGTATTTT.

This clone was seen just once. This chain links TRBV5-4 with TRBJ1-2, with D hard to call. The CDR3 is 13 residues long. Germline V gene sequence: CDR1 SGHNT, CDR2 YYREEE (reference sequence). V was shortened by 0 bases and J by 8 bases, with 11 bases between the two germline ends. In DNA form, the CDR3 reads TGTGCCAGCAGCTTGGGCTTCGAAAAAGGCTACACCTTC. Its translation is CASSLGFEKGYTF.

The chain links TRBV6-1 to TRBJ2-3, with 15 positions matching TRBD2. Germline V gene sequence: CDR1 MNHNS, CDR2 SASEGT. The V and J ends lost 3 bases and 3 bases, in that order; junction bases with no gene match: 4. This CDR3 region has 17 residues. The CDR3 is CASSELGTSGRTDTQYF. The CDR3 nucleotides read TGTGCCAGCAGTGAGTTGGGGACTAGCGGGAGGACAGATACGCAGTATTTT.